This T cell receptor (beta chain) was captured in a study of OX40 agonist ivuxolimab in advanced cancers. Across the study: Ivuxolimab, which patients received intravenously every 2 weeks, was dosed at 0.01 to 10 mg/kg. Three dose-escalation patients had partial responses: one with hepatocellular carcinoma and two with cutaneous melanoma.

The germline V gene encodes CDR1 SGDLS and CDR2 YYNGEE. V dropped 0 bases and J dropped 4; count of bases not matched to a gene: 8. This CDR3 is 16 amino acids long. A note on this clone: Its target is not known.

Sequencing was performed with immunoSEQ multiplex PCR; in TCRdb, only in-frame clones are kept and a portion is missing. Among 77,000 or so clones listed, approximately 80% were seen once. Study results and limitations: In a subset of nonresponders, normalized T-cell clonal expansion was also low. The study observed clonal expansion of CD4+ and CD8+ blood T cells by week 6 at 0.1 to 3.0 mg/kg.

The receptor was isolated from an adult with an advanced solid tumor such as melanoma, head and neck, liver or kidney cancer. The input for sequencing was CD4+ or CD8+ T cells sorted from blood, taken in a trial of the OX40 agonist ivuxolimab. The gene calls are TRBV9 and TRBJ2-5, with 8 bases fitting TRBD2. The CDR3 loop reads CASSVGAGGRPETQYF. For the CDR3, the DNA is TGTGCCAGCAGCGTAGGGGCGGGGGGCCGTCCAGAGACCCAGTACTTC.